One and the same sample provided the 25 T cell receptor beta chains below, sequenced in a study of OX40 agonist ivuxolimab in advanced cancers. The assay was immunoSEQ multiplex PCR, and TCRdb's table has in-frame clones only and misses some. In the table there are around 78,000 clones, around 85% of which are singletons. Here the sequenced sample was CD4+ or CD8+ T cells sorted from blood, taken in a trial of the OX40 agonist ivuxolimab. The origin of the receptors is an adult with an advanced solid tumor such as melanoma, head and neck, liver or kidney cancer.

The V gene is TRBV5-1, the J gene TRBJ2-1; 9 positions agree with TRBD1. CDR3 length: 15 amino acids. From germline, CDR1 is SGHRS and CDR2 YFSETQ. The J segment lost 8 bases and the V segment lost 1 base, leaving 7 bases of the junction unmatched. The CDR3 region has the DNA TGCGCCAGCAGCTTGACAGGGGGCTTAGGGGATGAGCAGTTCTTC. Encoded protein: CASSLTGGLGDEQFF. The entire variable domain, with the rest obtained from reference TRBV5-1 and TRBJ2-1, is as follows: KAGVTQTPRYLIKTRGQQVTLSCSPISGHRSVSWYQQTPGQGLQFLFEYFSETQRNKGNFPGRFSGRQFSNSRSEMNVSTLELGDSALYLCASSLTGGLGDEQFFGPGTRLTVL.

This chain joins TRBV27 and TRBJ2-2, with 13 bases identical to TRBD2. The V and J ends lost 5 bases and 4 bases, in that order; junction bases with no gene match: 10. The CDR3 spans 18 residues. Germline loops: CDR1 MNHEY, CDR2 SMNVEV (reference sequence). The CDR3 DNA is TGTGCCAGCAGTCCCCCGGGACTAGCGGGGCTTTTCACCGGGGAGCTGTTTTTT. Translation: CASSPPGLAGLFTGELFF.

This chain links TRBV30 with TRBJ1-4; unclear D gene. V was clipped by 3 bases and J by 2 bases, with 16 bases between them. Germline CDR1 and CDR2: GTSNPN and SVGIG (reference sequence). The CDR3 sequence is 16 residues long. DNA for the CDR3: TGTGCCTGGAGCGACATTTGGCCTGGCACTAATGAAAAACTGTTTTTT. Amino acid sequence: CAWSDIWPGTNEKLFF. The variable domain in full, with the rest retrieved from reference TRBV30 and TRBJ1-4, is SQTIHQWPATLVQPVGSPLSLECTVEGTSNPNLYWYRQAAGRGLQLLFYSVGIGQISSEVPQNLSASRPQDRQFILSSKKLLLSDSGFYLCAWSDIWPGTNEKLFFGSGTQLSVL.

This chain links TRBV7-3 with TRBJ2-1; D is perhaps TRBD1 (6 bases). Germline CDR1 is SGHTA and CDR2 is FQGTGA. This CDR3 spans 13 amino acids. Deletions cut 6 bases from V and 7 bases from J, with 13 bases between. CDR3 residues: CASSFDRMNEQFF. The DNA of the CDR3 is TGTGCCAGCAGTTTCGACAGGATGAATGAGCAGTTCTTC.

This chain joins TRBV7-9 and TRBJ1-2; D unclear. CDR3 length equals 12 residues. Trimming shortened V by 5 bases and J by 4 bases, and 8 bases separated the two germline ends. The germline V gene has CDR1 SEHNR and CDR2 FQNEAQ (reference sequence). Here the CDR3 DNA reads TGTGCCAGCAGCCAGGAAGCCTATGGCTACACCTTC. This codes for CASSQEAYGYTF. Together with reference TRBV7-9 and TRBJ1-2, the CDR3 gives the full variable domain: DTGVSQNPRHKITKRGQNVTFRCDPISEHNRLYWYRQTLGQGPEFLTYFQNEAQLEKSRLLSDRFSAERPKGSFSTLEIQRTEQGDSAMYLCASSQEAYGYTFGSGTRLTVV.

The chain carries TRBV5-1 and TRBJ2-1; 8 bases match TRBD2. This CDR3 region has 15 residues. The V gene's germline CDR1 is SGHRS and CDR2 YFSETQ. V gave up 2 bases and J gave up 2 bases; unmatched junction bases: 3. The CDR3 loop reads CASSFLAGTYNEQFF. The CDR3 nucleotides are TGCGCCAGCAGCTTTTTAGCGGGGACCTACAATGAGCAGTTCTTC.

This chain connects TRBV13 to TRBJ1-2; maybe TRBD1 (5 bases). The CDR3 has 14 amino acids. Looked up from germline, CDR1 is PRHDT and CDR2 is FYEKMQ (reference sequence). V lost 6 bases and J 8 bases, leaving 19 bases between the germline ends. CDR3 protein: CASSSRLGAGGYTF. As DNA, the CDR3 is TGTGCCAGCAGTTCCCGTTTAGGGGCCGGAGGCTACACCTTC.

The chain employs TRBV11-3 and TRBJ2-5; 9 bases are a match to TRBD1. Trimming cost V 5 bases and J 7 bases; bases outside gene matches: 2. CDR1 is SGHNT and CDR2 is YENEEA in the germline V gene. The CDR3 is 12 residues long. The CDR3 DNA follows: TGTGCCAGCAGCAGACAGGGGGGGACCCAGTACTTC. Protein: CASSRQGGTQYF.

The chain carries TRBV5-4 and TRBJ1-6, with a tentative D call TRBD1 (5 bases). Trimming cost V 4 bases and J 4 bases, with 21 bases left between them. The CDR3 totals 18 residues. CDR1 SGHNT and CDR2 YYREEE come from the germline V gene (reference sequence). The DNA of the CDR3 is TGTGCCAGCAGCCTGGAGGGGCCGATCCAAACTTATAATTCACCCCTCCACTTT. Translation: CASSLEGPIQTYNSPLHF.

The chain employs TRBV30 and TRBJ1-6, with D hard to call. Between the trimmed V and J ends, which lost 2 bases and 10 bases, there was a span of 6 bases. The CDR3 totals 11 residues. Looked up from germline, CDR1 is GTSNPN and CDR2 is SVGIG (reference sequence). The CDR3 region is CAWSRRSPLHF. The CDR3 DNA reads as TGTGCCTGGAGTCGTCGGTCACCCCTCCACTTT.

CDR3: CASSIDRGLGNTIYF. The CDR3 coding sequence is TGTGCCAGTAGTATTGACAGGGGGCTTGGAAACACCATATATTTT. This chain joins TRBV19 and TRBJ1-3; 10 bases align to TRBD1. With 3 bases clipped from V and 3 bases from J, the junction kept 2 bases outside the gene matches. The germline V gene encodes CDR1 LNHDA and CDR2 SQIVND (reference sequence). The CDR3 runs to 15 residues.

In regard to this clone: At one of its ends the junction is not consistent with the germline gene, which may arise from a read error. The V call is TRBV27, the J call TRBJ2-1; TRBD2 is a possible D gene (5 bases). Germline lookup yields CDR1 MNHEY and CDR2 SMNVEV (reference sequence). CDR3 length: 16 amino acids. The CDR3 reads CASMGGSWSSYNGQFF. The DNA of the CDR3 is TGTGCCAGCATGGGTGGGAGCTGGAGTTCCTACAATGGGCAGTTCTTC.

This clone has a single count. The chain couples TRBV21-1 to TRBJ2-2; the table's D call, TRBD2, was not checked against the DNA. TRBV21-1 is an annotated pseudogene. This CDR3 has 18 amino acids. CDR3 protein: CASSKVTPLEIGGGELFF. In DNA, the CDR3 is TGTGCCAGCAGCAAAGTTACGCCGCTAGAAATCGGAGGGGGGGAGCTGTTTTTT.

In its sample, this clone was seen once. The CDR3 DNA is TGTGCCAGCAGGGGCTCTTCCTACGAGCAGTACTTC. Its translation: CASRGSSYEQYF. The chain recombines TRBV5-5 with TRBJ2-7; D is uncertain. Germline CDR1 SGHKS, CDR2 YYEKEE (reference sequence). The CDR3 consists of 12 residues. Trimming removed 5 bases at V and 1 base at J, with 7 bases between. Full variable domain (missing parts from reference TRBV5-5 and TRBJ2-7): DAGVTQSPTHLIKTRGQQVTLRCSPISGHKSVSWYQQVLGQGPQFIFQYYEKEERGRGNFPDRFSARQFPNYSSELNVNALLLGDSALYLCASRGSSYEQYFGPGTRLTVT.

The chain uses TRBV7-9 and TRBJ1-1; D possibly corresponds to TRBD1 (6 bases). This CDR3 spans 14 amino acids. Trimming pared 4 bases from V and 3 bases from J, leaving 12 bases between. Germline V CDR1 and CDR2: SEHNR, FQNEAQ (reference sequence). CDR3 coding DNA: TGTGCCAGCAGCTCACAGGGAGTAGACACTGAAGCTTTCTTT. Amino acids: CASSSQGVDTEAFF.

The rearrangement links TRBV5-4 to TRBJ1-3, with TRBD1 identical over 8 bases. J lost 2 bases, V lost 5 bases, and 3 bases had no gene match. CDR1 is SGHNT, CDR2 YYREEE, per germline (reference sequence). The CDR3 length is 14 residues. The chain's CDR3 is CASSDRGAGNTIYF. The CDR3 coding sequence is TGTGCCAGCAGTGACAGGGGTGCTGGAAACACCATATATTTT.

The rearrangement joins TRBV25-1 to TRBJ2-7, with D maybe TRBD1 (5 bases). The CDR3 sequence is 14 residues long. V lost 1 base and J lost 7, with 14 bases in between. CDR1 is MGHDK and CDR2 is SYGVNS in the germline V gene. This CDR3 reads CASSESGRVVEQYF. As DNA, the CDR3 is TGTGCCAGCAGTGAATCTGGCAGGGTGGTTGAGCAGTACTTC.

The gene calls are TRBV5-1 and TRBJ1-5; TRBD1 aligns across 9 bases. The CDR3 consists of 14 residues. V lost 1 base and J lost 7; bases outside the gene matches: 3. The V gene's germline CDR1 is SGHRS and CDR2 YFSETQ. Here the CDR3 reads CASSLRTGGQPQHF. The DNA of the CDR3 is TGCGCCAGCAGCTTGAGAACAGGGGGCCAGCCCCAGCATTTT.

This chain joins TRBV5-6 and TRBJ2-7; 9 bases are shared with TRBD1. Germline V lookup: CDR1 SGHDT, CDR2 YYEEEE. J lost 6 bases, V lost 4 bases, and 8 bases had no gene match. There are 14 residues in the CDR3. Written as DNA, the CDR3 is TGTGCCAGCAGCCAGACAGGGGGAGATGGCGAGCAGTACTTC. This gives the protein CASSQTGGDGEQYF.

This clone was seen more than once but under ten times. The chain carries TRBV4-3 and TRBJ2-3; a weak D match, TRBD2 (6 bases). The CDR3 contains 15 residues. Germline loops: CDR1 LGHNA, CDR2 YSLEER. Trimming pared 5 bases from V and 0 bases from J, leaving 12 bases between. The CDR3 sequence is CASSLRDPSTDTQYF. CDR3 DNA: TGCGCCAGCAGCTTGCGGGACCCTAGCACAGATACGCAGTATTTT.

This clone was detected ten times or more. The gene calls are TRBV7-3 and TRBJ2-3, with D uncertain. V was trimmed by 2 bases and J by 0 bases, leaving 6 bases between them. The CDR3 runs 14 residues. In germline, CDR1 is SGHTA, CDR2 FQGTGA. In DNA form, the CDR3 reads TGTGCCAGCAGCTTAGCCCCTAGCACAGATACGCAGTATTTT. Protein sequence: CASSLAPSTDTQYF.

The CDR3 here is CASSLGPGNGELFF. The DNA of the CDR3 is TGTGCCAGCAGCTTAGGTCCCGGAAACGGGGAGCTGTTTTTT. The chain joins TRBV7-9 to TRBJ2-2; D not resolved. Germline lookup yields CDR1 SEHNR and CDR2 FQNEAQ (reference sequence). The V gene lost 1 base and the J gene lost 7 bases, with 10 bases spanning the gap. The CDR3 covers 14 residues.

The rearrangement joins TRBV7-7 to TRBJ2-3, with TRBD2 identical over 10 bases. The CDR3 length is 15 residues. V was clipped by 2 bases and J by 3 bases; unmatched bases: 2. Germline lookup yields CDR1 SSHAT and CDR2 FNYEAQ (reference sequence). CDR3: CASSLTSGMTDTQYF. CDR3 bases: TGTGCCAGCAGCTTAACTAGCGGGATGACAGATACGCAGTATTTT.

The gene calls are TRBV18 and TRBJ1-1; D gene unclear. From germline, CDR1 is KGHSH and CDR2 LQKENI. The CDR3 contains 14 residues. V was shortened by 4 bases and J by 2 bases, with 11 bases between the two germline ends. DNA of the CDR3: TGTGCCAGCTCACGGAGGGAGGGAAACACTGAAGCTTTCTTT. It codes for CASSRREGNTEAFF.

The rearrangement links TRBV5-1 to TRBJ1-1; TRBD1 matches at 7 bases. With 0 bases clipped from V and 7 bases from J, the junction kept 3 bases outside the gene matches. The CDR3 sequence is 13 residues long. The germline CDR1 and CDR2 sequences are SGHRS and YFSETQ. The CDR3 here is CASSLARTGEAFF. In nucleotides, the CDR3 is TGCGCCAGCAGCTTGGCCCGGACAGGTGAAGCTTTCTTT.